This T cell receptor (beta chain) derives from a study of blood T cell repertoires in COVID-19. Method: immunoSEQ multiplex PCR; TCRdb's copy keeps in-frame clones and lacks some. This sample has a few hundred thousand clones; around 80% occur once, and the top ten carry 8% to 11%. Germline CDR1 reads WNHNN; CDR2 reads SYGVQD (reference sequence). This CDR3 region has 13 residues. V lost 2 bases and J lost 12, with 14 bases in between. The sample was peripheral blood. The chain uses TRBV10-1 and TRBJ1-5; D is perhaps TRBD1 (5 bases). The TCR was taken from a woman older than 75 with COVID-19, enrolled during active disease. This CDR3 is CASSETTGSIQHF. The CDR3 DNA follows: TGCGCCAGCAGTGAGACAACAGGTTCAATCCAGCATTTT.